This T cell receptor (beta chain) is drawn from a study of cytomegalovirus exposure and HLA in healthy donors. Germline loops: CDR1 KGHSH, CDR2 LQKENI. CDR3 length equals 14 residues. Deletions cut 3 bases from V and 3 bases from J, with 11 bases between. A multiplex PCR was run with 60 Vbeta primers and 13 Jbeta primers. Data came from immunoSEQ multiplex PCR; TCRdb stores just in-frame clones and leaves some out. The repertoire holds about 190,000 clones, around 75% seen once, with roughly 6% in the top ten. This chain links TRBV18 with TRBJ1-1; D ambiguous. The sequence came from a man in his forties in good health and CMV-seropositive. Sequences were obtained from PBMCs. The CDR3 region has the DNA TGTGCCAGCTCACCCCGGGGAGAAGACACTGAAGCTTTCTTT. Residues: CASSPRGEDTEAFF.